This T cell receptor beta chain was identified in a study of cytomegalovirus exposure and HLA in healthy donors. Study context: HLA-typed donors were the source of approximately 88 million unique TCRs held in an early data release.

Turning to this clone: Its antigen remains unknown.

V was shortened by 0 bases and J by 2 bases, with 9 bases between the two germline ends. There are 14 residues in the CDR3. The germline V gene encodes CDR1 SGDLS and CDR2 YYNGEE. This PCR relied on a set of 60 Vbeta primers and 13 Jbeta primers. Sequencing was performed with immunoSEQ multiplex PCR; in TCRdb, only in-frame clones are kept and a portion is missing. The sample consists of some 110,000 clones, roughly 80% of them appearing once. Study-level results: In vitro data verified a few CMV-associated chains as specific for CMV antigens.

The origin of this receptor is a man over 45 in good health and CMV-seropositive. The chain employs TRBV9 and TRBJ2-7; D may be TRBD1 (6 bases). Material for sequencing was PBMCs. CDR3 amino acids: CASSVAQGPYEQYF. In DNA form, the CDR3 reads TGTGCCAGCAGCGTAGCACAGGGTCCCTACGAGCAGTACTTC.